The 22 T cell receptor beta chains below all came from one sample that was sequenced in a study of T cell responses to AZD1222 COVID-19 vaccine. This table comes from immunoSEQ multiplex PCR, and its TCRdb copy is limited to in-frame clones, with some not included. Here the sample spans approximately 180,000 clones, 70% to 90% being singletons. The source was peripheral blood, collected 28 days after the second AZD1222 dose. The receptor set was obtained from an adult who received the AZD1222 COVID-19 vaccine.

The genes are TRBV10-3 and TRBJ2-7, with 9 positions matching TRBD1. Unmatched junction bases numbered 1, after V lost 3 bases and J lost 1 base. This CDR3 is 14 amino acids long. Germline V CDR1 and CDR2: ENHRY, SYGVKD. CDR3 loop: CAISDGTGSYEQYF. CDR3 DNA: TGTGCCATCAGTGACGGGACAGGGTCCTACGAGCAGTACTTC.

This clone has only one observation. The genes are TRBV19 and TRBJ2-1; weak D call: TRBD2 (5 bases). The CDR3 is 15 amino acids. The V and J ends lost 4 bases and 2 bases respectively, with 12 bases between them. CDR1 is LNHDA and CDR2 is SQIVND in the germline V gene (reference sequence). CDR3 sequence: CASSRRTATYNEQFF. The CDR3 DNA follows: TGTGCCAGTAGTAGAAGGACTGCAACCTACAATGAGCAGTTCTTC.

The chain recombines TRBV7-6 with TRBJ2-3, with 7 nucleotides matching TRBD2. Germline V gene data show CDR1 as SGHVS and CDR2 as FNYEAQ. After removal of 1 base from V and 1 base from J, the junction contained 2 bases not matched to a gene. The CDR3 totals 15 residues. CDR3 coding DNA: TGTGCCAGCAGCTTAGGAACTAGCGGCACAGATACGCAGTATTTT. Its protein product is CASSLGTSGTDTQYF.

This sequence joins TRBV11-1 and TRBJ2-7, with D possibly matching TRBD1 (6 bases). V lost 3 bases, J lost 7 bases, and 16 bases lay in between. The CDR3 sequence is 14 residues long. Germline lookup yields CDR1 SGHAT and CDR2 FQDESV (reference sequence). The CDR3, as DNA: TGTGCCAGCAGCTTGGGACACCTCCAAGAAGAGCAGTACTTC. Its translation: CASSLGHLQEEQYF.

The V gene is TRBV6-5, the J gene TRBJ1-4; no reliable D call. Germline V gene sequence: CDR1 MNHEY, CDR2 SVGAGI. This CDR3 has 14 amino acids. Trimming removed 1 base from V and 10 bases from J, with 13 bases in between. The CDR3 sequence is CASSYLPSWGKLFF. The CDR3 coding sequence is TGTGCCAGCAGTTACTTGCCTTCATGGGGAAAACTGTTTTTT.

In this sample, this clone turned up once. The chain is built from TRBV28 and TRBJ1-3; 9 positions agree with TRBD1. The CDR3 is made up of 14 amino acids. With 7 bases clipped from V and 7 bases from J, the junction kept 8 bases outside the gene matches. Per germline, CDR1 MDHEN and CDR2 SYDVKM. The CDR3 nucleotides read TGTGCCAGCACGGGACAGGGTGTTCGGAACACCATATATTTT. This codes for CASTGQGVRNTIYF. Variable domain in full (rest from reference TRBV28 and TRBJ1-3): DVKVTQSSRYLVKRTGEKVFLECVQDMDHENMFWYRQDPGLGLRLIYFSYDVKMKEKGDIPEGYSVSREKKERFSLILESASTNQTSMYLCASTGQGVRNTIYFGEGSWLTVV.

The CDR3 region has the DNA TGTGCCAGCAGTTTGTTCTGGGAGCTGTTTTTT. This sequence encodes CASSLFWELFF. V and J are TRBV12-3 or TRBV12-4 and TRBJ2-2; no definite D call. V lost 3 bases, J lost 9 bases, and 5 bases lay in between. This CDR3 is 11 amino acids long.

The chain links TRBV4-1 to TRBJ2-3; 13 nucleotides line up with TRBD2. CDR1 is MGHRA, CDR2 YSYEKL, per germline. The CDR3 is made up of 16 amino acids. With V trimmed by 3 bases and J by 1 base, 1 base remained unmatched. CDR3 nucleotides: TGCGCCAGCAGCCAGGGGACTAGCGGGGGCACAGATACGCAGTATTTT. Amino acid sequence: CASSQGTSGGTDTQYF.

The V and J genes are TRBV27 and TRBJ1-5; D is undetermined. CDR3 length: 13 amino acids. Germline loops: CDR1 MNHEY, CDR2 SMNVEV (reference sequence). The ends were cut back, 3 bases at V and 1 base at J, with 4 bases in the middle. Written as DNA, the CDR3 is TGTGCCAGCAGTTTGGACAGCAATCAGCCCCAGCATTTT. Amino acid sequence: CASSLDSNQPQHF.

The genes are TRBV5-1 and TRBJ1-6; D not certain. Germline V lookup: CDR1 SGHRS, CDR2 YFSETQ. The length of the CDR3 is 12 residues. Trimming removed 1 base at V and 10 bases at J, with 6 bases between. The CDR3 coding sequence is TGCGCCAGCAGCTTGCCCGTCTCACCCCTCCACTTT. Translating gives CASSLPVSPLHF. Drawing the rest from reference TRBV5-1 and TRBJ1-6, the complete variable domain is KAGVTQTPRYLIKTRGQQVTLSCSPISGHRSVSWYQQTPGQGLQFLFEYFSETQRNKGNFPGRFSGRQFSNSRSEMNVSTLELGDSALYLCASSLPVSPLHFGNGTRLTVT.

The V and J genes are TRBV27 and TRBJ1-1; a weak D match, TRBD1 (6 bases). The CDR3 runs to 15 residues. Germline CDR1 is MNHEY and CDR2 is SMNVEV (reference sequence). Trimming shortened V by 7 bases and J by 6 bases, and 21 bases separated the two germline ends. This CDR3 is CASKRQVGREAEAFF. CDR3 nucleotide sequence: TGTGCCAGCAAGCGACAGGTTGGAAGGGAGGCTGAAGCTTTCTTT.

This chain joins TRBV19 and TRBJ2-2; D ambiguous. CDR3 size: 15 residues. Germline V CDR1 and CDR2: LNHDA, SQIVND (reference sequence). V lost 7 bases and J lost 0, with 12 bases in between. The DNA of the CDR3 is TGTGCCAGTAAAGGCCACTCGGCGAACACCGGGGAGCTGTTTTTT. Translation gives CASKGHSANTGELFF.

Written as DNA, the CDR3 is TGTGCCAGCGTTCTCATGAACACTGAAGCTTTCTTT. The encoded protein is CASVLMNTEAFF. V and J are TRBV12-3 or TRBV12-4 and TRBJ1-1; no reliable D call. Trimming cost V 8 bases and J 0 bases, with 7 bases left between them. The CDR3 length is 12 residues.

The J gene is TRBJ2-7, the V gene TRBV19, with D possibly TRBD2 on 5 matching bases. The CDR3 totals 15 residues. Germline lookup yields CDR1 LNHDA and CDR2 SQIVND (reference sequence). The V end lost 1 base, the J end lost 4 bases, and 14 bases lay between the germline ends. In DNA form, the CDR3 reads TGTGCCAGTAGTATAGTGGTGGGAGCGTTGTACGAGCAGTACTTC. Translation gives CASSIVVGALYEQYF.

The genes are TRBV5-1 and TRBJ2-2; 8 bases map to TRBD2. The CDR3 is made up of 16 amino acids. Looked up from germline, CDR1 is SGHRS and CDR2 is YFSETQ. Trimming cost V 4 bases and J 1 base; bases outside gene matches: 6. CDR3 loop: CASSTPLAGNTGELFF. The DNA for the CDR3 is TGCGCCAGCAGCACACCCCTAGCGGGGAACACCGGGGAGCTGTTTTTT.

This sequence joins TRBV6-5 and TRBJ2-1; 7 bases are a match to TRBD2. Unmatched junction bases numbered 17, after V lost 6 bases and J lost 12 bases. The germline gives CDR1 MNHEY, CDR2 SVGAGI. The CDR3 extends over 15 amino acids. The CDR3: CASRQPGAGSQGQFF. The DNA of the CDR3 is TGTGCCAGCAGGCAGCCGGGAGCGGGAAGCCAAGGGCAGTTCTTC.

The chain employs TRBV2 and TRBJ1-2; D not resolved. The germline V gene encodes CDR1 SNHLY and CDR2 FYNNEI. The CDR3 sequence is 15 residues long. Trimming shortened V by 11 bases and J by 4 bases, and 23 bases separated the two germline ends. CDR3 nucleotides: TGTGCCCGCCAAGGTCCCTCTGAGCTTGGCTATGGCTACACCTTC. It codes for CARQGPSELGYGYTF.

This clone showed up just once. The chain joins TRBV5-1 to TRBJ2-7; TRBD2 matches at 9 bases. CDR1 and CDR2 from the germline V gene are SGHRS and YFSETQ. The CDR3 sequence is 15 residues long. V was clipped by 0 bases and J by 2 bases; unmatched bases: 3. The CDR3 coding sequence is TGCGCCAGCAGCTTGGAGGGGACTAGCCCCTACGAGCAGTACTTC. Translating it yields CASSLEGTSPYEQYF.

CDR3 coding DNA: TGTGCCAGCAGTACATCCGGACTATCCTACGAGCAGTACTTC. This gives the protein CASSTSGLSYEQYF. The chain recombines TRBV6-5 with TRBJ2-7, with D maybe TRBD2 (6 bases). With 5 bases removed from V and 1 base from J, the gap between germline ends came to 12 bases. Per the germline V gene, CDR1 is MNHEY and CDR2 is SVGAGI. The length of the CDR3 is 14 residues.

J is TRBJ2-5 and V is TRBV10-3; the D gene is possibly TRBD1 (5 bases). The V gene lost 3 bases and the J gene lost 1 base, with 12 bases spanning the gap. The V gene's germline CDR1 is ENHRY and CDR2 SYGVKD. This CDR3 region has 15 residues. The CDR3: CAISEGRASQETQYF. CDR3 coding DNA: TGTGCCATCAGTGAAGGCAGGGCGAGCCAAGAGACCCAGTACTTC.

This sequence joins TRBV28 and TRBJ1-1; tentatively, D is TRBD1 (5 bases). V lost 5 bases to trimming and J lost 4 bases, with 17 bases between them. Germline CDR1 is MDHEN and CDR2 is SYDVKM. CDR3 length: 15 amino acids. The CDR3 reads CASSTMRGSGTEAFF. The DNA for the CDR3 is TGTGCCAGCAGTACGATGAGGGGTTCTGGCACTGAAGCTTTCTTT.

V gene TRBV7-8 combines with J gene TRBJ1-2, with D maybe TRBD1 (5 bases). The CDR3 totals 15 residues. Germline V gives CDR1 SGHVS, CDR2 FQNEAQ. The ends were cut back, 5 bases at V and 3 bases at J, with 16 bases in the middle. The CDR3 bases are TGTGCCAGCAGCCGAGACAGCGCTACAGACTATGGCTACACCTTC. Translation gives CASSRDSATDYGYTF.